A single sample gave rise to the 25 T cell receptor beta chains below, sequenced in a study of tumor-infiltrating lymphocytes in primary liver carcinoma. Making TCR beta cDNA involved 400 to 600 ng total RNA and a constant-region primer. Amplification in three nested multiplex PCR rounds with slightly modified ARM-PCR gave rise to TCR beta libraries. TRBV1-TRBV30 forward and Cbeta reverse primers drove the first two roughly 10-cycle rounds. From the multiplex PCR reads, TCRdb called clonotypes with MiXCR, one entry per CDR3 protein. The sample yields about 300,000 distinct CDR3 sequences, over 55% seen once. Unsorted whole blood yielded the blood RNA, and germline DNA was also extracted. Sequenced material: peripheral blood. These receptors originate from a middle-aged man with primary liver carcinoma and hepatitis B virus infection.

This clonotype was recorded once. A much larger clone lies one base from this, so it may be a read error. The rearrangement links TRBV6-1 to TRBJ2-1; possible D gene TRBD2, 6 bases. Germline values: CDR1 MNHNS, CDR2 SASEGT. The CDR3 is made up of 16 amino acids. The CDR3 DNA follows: TGTGTCAGCAGTGGGGACTCGTCCAACTCCTACAATGAGCAGTTCTTC. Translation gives CVSSGDSSNSYNEQFF.

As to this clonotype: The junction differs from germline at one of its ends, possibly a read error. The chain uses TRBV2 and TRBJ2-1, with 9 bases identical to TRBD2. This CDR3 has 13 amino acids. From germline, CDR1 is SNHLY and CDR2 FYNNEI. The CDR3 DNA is TGTGCTAGCAGTCTTAGCGGGAGCGATGAGCAGTTCTTC. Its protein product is CASSLSGSDEQFF.

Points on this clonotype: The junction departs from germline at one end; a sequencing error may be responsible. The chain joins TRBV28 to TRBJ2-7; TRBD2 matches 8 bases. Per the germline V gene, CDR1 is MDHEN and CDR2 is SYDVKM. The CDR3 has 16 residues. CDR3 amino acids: CASSLSSSGSTYDQYF. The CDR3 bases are TGTGCCAGCAGTTTATCTTCCAGCGGGAGTACCTACGATCAGTACTTC. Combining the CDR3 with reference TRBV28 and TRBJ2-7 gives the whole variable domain DVKVTQSSRYLVKRTGEKVFLECVQDMDHENMFWYRQDPGLGLRLIYFSYDVKMKEKGDIPEGYSVSREKKERFSLILESASTNQTSMYLCASSLSSSGSTYDQYFGPGTRLTVT.

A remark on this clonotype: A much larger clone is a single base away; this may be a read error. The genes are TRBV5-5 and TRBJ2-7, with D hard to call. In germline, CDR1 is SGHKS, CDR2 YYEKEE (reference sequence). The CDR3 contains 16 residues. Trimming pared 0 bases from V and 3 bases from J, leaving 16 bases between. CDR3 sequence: CASSLDLTVGLYEQYF. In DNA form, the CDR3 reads TGTGCCAGCAGCTTGGATCTGACCGTCGGGCTCTACGAGCAGTACTTC.

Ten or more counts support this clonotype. In nucleotides, the CDR3 is TGTGCCAGCAGCCTGCAACAGGGAGACACTGAAGCTTTCTTT. It encodes CASSLQQGDTEAFF. The V call is TRBV5-4, the J call TRBJ1-1, with a possible D match to TRBD1 (6 bases). CDR1 is SGHNT, CDR2 YYREEE, per germline (reference sequence). The CDR3 is made up of 14 amino acids. The V end was cut by 4 bases, the J end by 3 bases, with 13 bases between.

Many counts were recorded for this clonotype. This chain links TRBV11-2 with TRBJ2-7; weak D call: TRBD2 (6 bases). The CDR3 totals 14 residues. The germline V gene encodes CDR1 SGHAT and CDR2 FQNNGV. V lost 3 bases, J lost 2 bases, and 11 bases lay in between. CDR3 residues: CASSLGLATYEQYF. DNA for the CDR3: TGTGCCAGCAGCTTGGGACTCGCTACCTACGAGCAGTACTTC.

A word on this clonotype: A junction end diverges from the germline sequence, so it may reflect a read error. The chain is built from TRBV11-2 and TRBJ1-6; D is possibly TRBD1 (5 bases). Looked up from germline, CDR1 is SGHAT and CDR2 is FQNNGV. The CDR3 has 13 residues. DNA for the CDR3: TGTGCCAACAGCCTGTCCGGGACTTCACCCCTCCATTTT. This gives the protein CANSLSGTSPLHF.

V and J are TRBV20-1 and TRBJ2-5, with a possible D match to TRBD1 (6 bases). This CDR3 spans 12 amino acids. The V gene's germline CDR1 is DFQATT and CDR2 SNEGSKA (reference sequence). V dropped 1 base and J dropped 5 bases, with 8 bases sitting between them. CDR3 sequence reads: CSARARGETQYF. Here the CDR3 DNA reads TGCAGTGCTAGAGCCAGGGGTGAGACCCAGTACTTC.

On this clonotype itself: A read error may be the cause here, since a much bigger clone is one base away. The CDR3 DNA follows: TGTGCCAGCATCGACAGTGTTGGGGCCAACGTCCTGACTTTC. This translates into CASIDSVGANVLTF. J is TRBJ2-6 and V is TRBV12-3 or TRBV12-4, with D perhaps TRBD1 (5 bases). CDR3 size: 14 residues. V was trimmed by 7 bases and J by 3 bases, leaving 10 bases between them.

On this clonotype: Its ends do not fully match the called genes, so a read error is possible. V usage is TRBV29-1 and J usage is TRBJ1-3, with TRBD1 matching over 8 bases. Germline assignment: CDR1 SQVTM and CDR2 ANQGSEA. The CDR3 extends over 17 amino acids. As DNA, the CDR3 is TGCGGCGTTGTAGTTGGGACAGGAACTTTCTCTGGGAACACCATATATTTT. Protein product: CGVVVGTGTFSGNTIYF.

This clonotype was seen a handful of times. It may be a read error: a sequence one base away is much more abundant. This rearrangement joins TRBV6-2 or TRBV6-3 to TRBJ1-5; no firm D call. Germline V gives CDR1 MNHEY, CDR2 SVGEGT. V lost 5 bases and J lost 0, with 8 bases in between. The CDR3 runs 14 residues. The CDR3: CASSRRFSNQPQHF. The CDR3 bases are TGTGCCAGCAGTCGGAGGTTTAGCAATCAGCCCCAGCATTTT.

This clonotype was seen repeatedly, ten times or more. CDR3: CASRDQGGWNTEAFF. The CDR3 DNA sequence: TGTGCCAGCAGGGACCAGGGAGGATGGAACACTGAAGCTTTCTTT. This chain connects TRBV6-2 or TRBV6-3 to TRBJ1-1; possible D gene TRBD1, 5 bases. This CDR3 has 15 residues. With 6 bases removed from V and 1 base from J, the gap between germline ends came to 15 bases. In germline, CDR1 is MNHEY, CDR2 SVGEGT.

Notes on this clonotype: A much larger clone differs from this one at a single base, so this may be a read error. The CDR3 spells CASSESYYEQYF. CDR3 bases: TGTGCCAGCAGTGAGTCATACTACGAGCAGTACTTC. The rearrangement links TRBV6-1 to TRBJ2-7; D remains ambiguous. The CDR3 totals 12 residues. From germline, CDR1 is MNHNS and CDR2 SASEGT. Trimming shortened V by 3 bases and J by 3 bases, and 6 bases separated the two germline ends.

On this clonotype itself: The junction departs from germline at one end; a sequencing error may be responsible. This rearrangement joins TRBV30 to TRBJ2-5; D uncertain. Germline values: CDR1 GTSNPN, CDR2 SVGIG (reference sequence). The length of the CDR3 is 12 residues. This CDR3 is CAWSDLSETPYF. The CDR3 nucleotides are TGTGCCTGGAGTGATCTCAGCGAGACCCCGTACTTC.

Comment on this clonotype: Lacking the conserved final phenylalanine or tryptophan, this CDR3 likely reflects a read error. CDR3 protein: CASSLDRQTSYNEQFL. The CDR3 bases are TGTGCCAGCAGCTTAGACAGGCAGACCTCTTACAATGAGCAGTTCCTC. The J gene is TRBJ2-1, the V gene TRBV11-2, with no clear D. This CDR3 spans 16 amino acids. Germline V gives CDR1 SGHAT, CDR2 FQNNGV. V was cut by 0 bases and J by 4 bases, with 13 bases left in between.

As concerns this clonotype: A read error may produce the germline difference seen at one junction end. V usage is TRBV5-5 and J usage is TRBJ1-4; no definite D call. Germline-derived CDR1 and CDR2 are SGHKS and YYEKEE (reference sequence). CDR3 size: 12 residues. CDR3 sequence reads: CTSDGADEKLFF. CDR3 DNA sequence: TGTACCAGCGACGGAGCGGATGAAAAACTGTTTTTT.

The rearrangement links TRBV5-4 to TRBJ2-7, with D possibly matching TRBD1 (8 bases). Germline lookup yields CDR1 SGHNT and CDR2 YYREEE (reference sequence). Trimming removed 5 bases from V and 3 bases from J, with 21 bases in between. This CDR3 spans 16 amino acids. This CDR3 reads CASRYGGGQDNYEQYF. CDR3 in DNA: TGTGCCAGCAGGTATGGGGGGGGACAGGATAACTACGAGCAGTACTTC.

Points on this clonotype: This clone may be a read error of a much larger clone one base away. The CDR3 sequence is CASSDGAELLNAEQFF. The CDR3 DNA reads as TGTGCCAGCAGTGATGGAGCGGAACTTCTTAATGCGGAGCAGTTCTTC. The chain combines TRBV6-1 with TRBJ2-1, with a tentative D call TRBD2 (5 bases). Trimming removed 3 bases at V and 10 bases at J, with 22 bases between. The germline V gene has CDR1 MNHNS and CDR2 SASEGT. The CDR3 runs to 16 residues.

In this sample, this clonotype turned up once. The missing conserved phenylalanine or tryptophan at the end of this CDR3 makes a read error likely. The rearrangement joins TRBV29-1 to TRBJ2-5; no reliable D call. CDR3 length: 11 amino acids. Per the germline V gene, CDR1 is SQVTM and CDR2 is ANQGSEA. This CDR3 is CSVGLQETQYL. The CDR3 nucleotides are TGCAGCGTTGGGCTTCAAGAGACACAGTACCTA.

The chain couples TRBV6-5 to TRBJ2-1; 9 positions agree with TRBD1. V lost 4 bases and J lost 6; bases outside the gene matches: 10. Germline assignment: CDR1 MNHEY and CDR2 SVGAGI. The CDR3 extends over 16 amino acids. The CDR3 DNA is TGTGCCAGCAGTTCTTTGGGGACAGGGCTAATCAATGAGCAGTTCTTC. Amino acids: CASSSLGTGLINEQFF.

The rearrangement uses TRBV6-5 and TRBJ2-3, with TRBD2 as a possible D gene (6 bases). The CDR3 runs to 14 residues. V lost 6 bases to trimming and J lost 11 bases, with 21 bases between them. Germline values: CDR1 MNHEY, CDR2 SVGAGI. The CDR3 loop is CASSYDHGRERQYF. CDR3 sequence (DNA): TGTGCCAGCAGCTACGACCATGGTCGGGAGAGGCAGTATTTT.

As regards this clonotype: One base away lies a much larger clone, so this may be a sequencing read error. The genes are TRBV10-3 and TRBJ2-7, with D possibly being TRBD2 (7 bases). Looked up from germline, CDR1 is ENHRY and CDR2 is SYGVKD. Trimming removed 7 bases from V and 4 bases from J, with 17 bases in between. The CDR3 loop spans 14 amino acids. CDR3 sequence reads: CAINPGRGTYEQYF. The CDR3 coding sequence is TGTGCCATCAACCCCGGGCGGGGGACATACGAGCAGTACTTC.

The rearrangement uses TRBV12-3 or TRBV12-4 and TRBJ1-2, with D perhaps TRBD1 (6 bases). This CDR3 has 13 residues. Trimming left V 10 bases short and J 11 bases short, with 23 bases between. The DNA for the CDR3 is TGTGCCAACACTTTAACAGGGCTAGTCGGATACACCTTC. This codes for CANTLTGLVGYTF.

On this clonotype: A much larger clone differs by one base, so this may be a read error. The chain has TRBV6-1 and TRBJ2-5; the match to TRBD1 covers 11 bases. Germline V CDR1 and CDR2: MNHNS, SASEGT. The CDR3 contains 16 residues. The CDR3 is CASSFGTGGRRETHYF. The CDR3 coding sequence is TGTGCCAGTTCCTTCGGGACAGGGGGACGTCGTGAGACCCATTACTTC.

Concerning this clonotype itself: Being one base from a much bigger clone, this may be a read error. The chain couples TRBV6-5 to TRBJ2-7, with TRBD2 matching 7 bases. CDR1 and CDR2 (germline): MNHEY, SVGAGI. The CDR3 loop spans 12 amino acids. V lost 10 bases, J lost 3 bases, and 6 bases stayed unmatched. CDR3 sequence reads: CATTSGGYEQYF. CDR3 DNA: TGTGCCACCACCTCGGGGGGCTACGAGCAGTACTTC.